This paragraph covers one T cell receptor beta chain sequence. Germline CDR1 reads SGHKS; CDR2 reads YYEKEE (reference sequence). V lost 2 bases to trimming and J lost 7 bases, with 27 bases between them. This CDR3 contains 18 residues. The PCR ran on 60 Vbeta and 13 Jbeta primers. Data came from immunoSEQ multiplex PCR; TCRdb stores just in-frame clones and leaves some out. The sample contains around 300,000 clones, approximately 84% of which appear only once. The sample originates from a study of cytomegalovirus exposure and HLA in healthy donors. The clonotype comes from a woman aged 40 to 50 in good health and CMV-seropositive. The material sequenced was PBMCs. The chain couples TRBV5-5 to TRBJ1-1, with D possibly being TRBD1 (6 bases). The CDR3 nucleotides are TGTGCCAGCAGCTTCGGCCCTTCCCGGGGGGGCGGTTTTGATGAAGCTTTCTTT. It codes for CASSFGPSRGGGFDEAFF.